Following are 21 T cell receptor beta chains from one sample sequenced in a study of T cell responses to AZD1222 COVID-19 vaccine. Generated by immunoSEQ multiplex PCR, the TCRdb table keeps only in-frame clones and is missing some. The table has fewer than 150,000 clones, approximately 88% seen once. The source material was peripheral blood, sampled 28 days after the second AZD1222 dose. Every receptor here comes from an adult who received the AZD1222 COVID-19 vaccine.

The count of this clone is one. The chain combines TRBV5-1 with TRBJ2-7; D is possibly TRBD1 or TRBD2 (5 bases each). V shed 0 bases and J shed 2 bases, with 12 bases lying between them. This CDR3 is built from 15 residues. Germline V gene data show CDR1 as SGHRS and CDR2 as YFSETQ. CDR3 in amino acids: CASSLGGTETYEQYF. Written as DNA, the CDR3 is TGCGCCAGCAGCTTGGGAGGGACGGAGACCTACGAGCAGTACTTC.

The rearrangement links TRBV5-1 to TRBJ1-6, with 8 bases that match TRBD1. J lost 7 bases, V lost 3 bases, and 6 bases had no gene match. Germline CDR1 is SGHRS and CDR2 is YFSETQ. There are 15 residues in the CDR3. CDR3 protein: CASSSGGAGNSPLHF. CDR3 nucleotides: TGCGCCAGCAGCTCAGGGGGCGCGGGAAATTCACCCCTCCACTTT.

The rearrangement joins TRBV7-6 to TRBJ2-5, with D possibly called TRBD1 or TRBD2 (5 bases each). Trimming left V 7 bases short and J 5 bases short, with 17 bases between. The germline CDR1 and CDR2 sequences are SGHVS and FNYEAQ. This CDR3 contains 14 residues. Here the CDR3 DNA reads TGTGCCAGCAACCTGGGCCGGGACGAGGAGACCCAGTACTTC. Its translation: CASNLGRDEETQYF.

The chain recombines TRBV3-1 (or the pseudogene TRBV3-2) with TRBJ2-1; possible D gene TRBD1, 6 bases. CDR1 and CDR2 (germline): LGHDT, YNNKEL (reference sequence). The CDR3 loop spans 13 amino acids. V shed 4 bases and J shed 8 bases, with 12 bases lying between them. The CDR3 is CASSRSAGDEQFF. DNA for the CDR3: TGTGCCAGCAGCCGCTCTGCAGGGGATGAGCAGTTCTTC.

V usage is TRBV11-2 and J usage is TRBJ1-3; no firm D call. The CDR3 is 14 residues long. Per germline, CDR1 SGHAT and CDR2 FQNNGV. V lost 1 base to trimming and J lost 2 bases, with 6 bases between them. This chain's CDR3 is CASSLVLAGNTIYF. The CDR3 DNA reads as TGTGCCAGCAGCTTAGTTTTGGCTGGAAACACCATATATTTT. Full variable domain (outside the CDR3, taken from reference TRBV11-2 and TRBJ1-3): EAGVAQSPRYKIIEKRQSVAFWCNPISGHATLYWYQQILGQGPKLLIQFQNNGVVDDSQLPKDRFSAERLKGVDSTLKIQPAKLEDSAVYLCASSLVLAGNTIYFGEGSWLTVV.

The genes are TRBV3-1 (or the pseudogene TRBV3-2) and TRBJ2-5; D gene ambiguous. Per germline, CDR1 LGHDT and CDR2 YNNKEL (reference sequence). The CDR3 contains 14 residues. Trimming removed 1 base from V and 7 bases from J, with 13 bases in between. The CDR3 coding sequence is TGTGCCAGCAGCCAAGGGGCACTTCGTGGGACCCAGTACTTC. Translating gives CASSQGALRGTQYF.

The rearrangement joins TRBV29-1 to TRBJ2-1, with a weak D call TRBD1 (7 bases). The germline V gene encodes CDR1 SQVTM and CDR2 ANQGSEA. Trimming took 7 bases from V and 3 from J, leaving 16 bases between them. This CDR3 region has 14 residues. The CDR3 here is CSASGGTNYNEQFF. The CDR3 DNA sequence: TGCAGCGCCTCAGGGGGGACAAACTACAATGAGCAGTTCTTC.

The genes are TRBV28 and TRBJ2-7; the match to TRBD2 covers 7 bases. The germline V gene has CDR1 MDHEN and CDR2 SYDVKM. The CDR3 spans 14 residues. The V segment lost 3 bases and the J segment 3 bases; nucleotides outside the gene matches: 5. CDR3 nucleotide sequence: TGTGCCAGCAGTTTCGGGACTACTCTCTACGAGCAGTACTTC. This gives the protein CASSFGTTLYEQYF.

The rearrangement joins TRBV19 to TRBJ1-1; D remains unclear. This CDR3 is 10 amino acids long. CDR1 LNHDA and CDR2 SQIVND come from the germline V gene (reference sequence). As DNA, the CDR3 is TGTGCGTCCGGGGTCACTGAAGCTTTCTTT. This codes for CASGVTEAFF.

The chain couples TRBV27 to TRBJ1-5; 9 positions agree with TRBD1. Trimming at V came to 3 bases and at J to 4 bases, leaving 16 bases not matched to a gene. The CDR3 has 19 amino acids. Germline lookup yields CDR1 MNHEY and CDR2 SMNVEV (reference sequence). This chain's CDR3 is CASSFKGRVGTGFNQPQHF. CDR3 coding DNA: TGTGCCAGCAGTTTTAAGGGCCGGGTAGGGACAGGGTTTAATCAGCCCCAGCATTTT.

The rearrangement uses TRBV18 and TRBJ2-1; 14 bases match TRBD2. The ends lost 1 base at V and 9 bases at J; junction bases unmatched: 5. CDR1 KGHSH and CDR2 LQKENI come from the germline V gene. The CDR3 spans 16 residues. In DNA, the CDR3 is TGTGCCAGCTCACCACGGACTAGCGGGGGGCAGGGTGAGCAGTTCTTC. Its protein product is CASSPRTSGGQGEQFF.

This sequence joins TRBV5-1 and TRBJ1-2, with 8 positions matching TRBD1. Germline-derived CDR1 and CDR2 are SGHRS and YFSETQ. V lost 1 base and J lost 8; bases outside the gene matches: 4. The length of the CDR3 is 13 residues. DNA of the CDR3: TGCGCCAGCAGCTTGTCAGGGGGCAGCGGCTACACCTTC. Amino acid sequence: CASSLSGGSGYTF.

The gene calls are TRBV15 and TRBJ2-6; D uncertain. Deletions cut 1 base from V and 2 bases from J, with 6 bases between. This CDR3 region has 15 residues. The germline V gene has CDR1 LNHNV and CDR2 YYDKDF (reference sequence). The chain's CDR3 is CATSRGKTGANVLTF. The CDR3 DNA is TGTGCCACCAGCAGAGGAAAGACTGGGGCCAACGTCCTGACTTTC.

This clone was seen once. The V and J genes are TRBV7-8 and TRBJ2-3; 7 bases match TRBD2. Germline CDR1 reads SGHVS; CDR2 reads FQNEAQ. The CDR3 extends over 14 amino acids. The V gene end was trimmed by 0 bases and the J gene end by 6 bases; junction bases not matched to a gene: 3. The CDR3 bases are TGTGCCAGCAGCTTAGCTTCCGGGGGGGATACGCAGTATTTT. It yields the protein CASSLASGGDTQYF.

The chain joins TRBV6-4 to TRBJ1-2; weak D call: TRBD1 (5 bases). There are 15 residues in the CDR3. Germline values: CDR1 MRHNA, CDR2 SNTAGT. V was clipped by 4 bases and J by 6 bases, with 18 bases between them. This chain's CDR3 is CASSAREGASHGYTF. CDR3 nucleotide sequence: TGTGCCAGCAGTGCTCGAGAAGGGGCTTCTCATGGCTACACCTTC.

The genes are TRBV9 and TRBJ1-1; D may be TRBD1 (5 bases). This CDR3 is 14 amino acids long. In germline, CDR1 is SGDLS, CDR2 YYNGEE. The V end was cut by 4 bases, the J end by 7 bases, with 17 bases between. The CDR3, as DNA: TGTGCCAGCAGCTACCGACAGTTCCCCCGTGAAGCTTTCTTT. It yields the protein CASSYRQFPREAFF.

Here the CDR3 reads CAISEQGTGDSPLHF. Here the CDR3 DNA reads TGTGCCATCAGTGAACAGGGAACAGGGGATTCACCCCTCCACTTT. The chain carries TRBV10-3 and TRBJ1-6; 7 nucleotides line up with TRBD1. Germline CDR1 reads ENHRY; CDR2 reads SYGVKD. With V trimmed by 3 bases and J by 8 bases, 7 bases remained unmatched. The CDR3 consists of 15 residues.

This rearrangement joins TRBV3-1 (or the pseudogene TRBV3-2) to TRBJ2-2; D gene ambiguous. The CDR3 has 15 residues. Per the germline V gene, CDR1 is LGHDT and CDR2 is YNNKEL (reference sequence). Trimming cost V 4 bases and J 5 bases, with 14 bases left between them. The DNA of the CDR3 is TGTGCCAGCAGCCGCTACCGGGCGGAGACCGGGGAGCTGTTTTTT. This encodes CASSRYRAETGELFF.

The V and J genes are TRBV5-8 and TRBJ2-3; possibly TRBD1 for D (5 bases). The CDR3 length is 16 residues. Trimming took off 4 bases at V and 2 bases at J, with 17 bases between the two ends. CDR1 SGHTS and CDR2 YDEGEE come from the germline V gene. CDR3 residues: CASSRPGHGATDTQYF. The CDR3 nucleotides are TGTGCCAGCAGCCGACCTGGACACGGAGCCACAGATACGCAGTATTTT.

The chain joins TRBV27 to TRBJ2-7, with TRBD1 matching over 10 bases. Trimming at V came to 5 bases and at J to 5 bases, leaving 15 bases not matched to a gene. This CDR3 region has 17 residues. Germline V CDR1 and CDR2: MNHEY, SMNVEV (reference sequence). This CDR3 is CASSRFGLGTGDHEQYF. CDR3 in DNA: TGTGCCAGCAGTCGGTTCGGACTCGGGACAGGGGACCACGAGCAGTACTTC.

This sequence joins TRBV5-4 and TRBJ1-1; D is unclear. The V gene's germline CDR1 is SGHNT and CDR2 YYREEE (reference sequence). The CDR3 consists of 14 residues. V lost 1 base, J lost 2 bases, and 9 bases lay in between. Here the CDR3 reads CASSLIGLNTEAFF. The DNA of the CDR3 is TGTGCCAGCAGCTTGATCGGGCTTAACACTGAAGCTTTCTTT.